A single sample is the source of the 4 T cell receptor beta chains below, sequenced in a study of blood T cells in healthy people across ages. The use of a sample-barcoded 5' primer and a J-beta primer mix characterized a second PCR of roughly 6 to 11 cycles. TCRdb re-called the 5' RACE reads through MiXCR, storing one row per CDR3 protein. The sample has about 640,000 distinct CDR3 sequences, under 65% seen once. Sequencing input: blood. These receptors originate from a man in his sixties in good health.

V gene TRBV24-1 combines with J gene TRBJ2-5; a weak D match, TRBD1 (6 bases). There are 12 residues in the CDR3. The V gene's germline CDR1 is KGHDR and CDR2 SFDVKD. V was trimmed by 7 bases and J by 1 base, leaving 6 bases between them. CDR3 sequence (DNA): TGTGCCACCAGGGACAGCCAAGAGACCCAGTACTTC. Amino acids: CATRDSQETQYF.

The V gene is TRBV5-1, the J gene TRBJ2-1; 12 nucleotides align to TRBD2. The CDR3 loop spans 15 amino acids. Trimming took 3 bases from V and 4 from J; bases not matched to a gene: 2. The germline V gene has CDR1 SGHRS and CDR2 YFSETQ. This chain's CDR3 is CASSSTSGGYNEQFF. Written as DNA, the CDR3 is TGCGCCAGCAGCTCGACTAGCGGGGGTTACAATGAGCAGTTCTTC.

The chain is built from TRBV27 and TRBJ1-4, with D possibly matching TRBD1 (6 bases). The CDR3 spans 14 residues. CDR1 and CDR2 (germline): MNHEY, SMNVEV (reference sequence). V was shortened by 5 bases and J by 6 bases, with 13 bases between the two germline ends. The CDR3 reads CASSEGDWDEKLFF. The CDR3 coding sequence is TGTGCCAGCAGTGAGGGGGATTGGGATGAAAAACTGTTTTTT.

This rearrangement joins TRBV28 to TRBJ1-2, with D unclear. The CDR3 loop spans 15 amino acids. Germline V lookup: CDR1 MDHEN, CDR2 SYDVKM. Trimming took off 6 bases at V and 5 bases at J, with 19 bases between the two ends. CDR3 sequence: CASSPDRSTGYGYTF. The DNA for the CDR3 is TGTGCCAGCAGCCCTGATCGATCGACCGGGTATGGCTACACCTTC.